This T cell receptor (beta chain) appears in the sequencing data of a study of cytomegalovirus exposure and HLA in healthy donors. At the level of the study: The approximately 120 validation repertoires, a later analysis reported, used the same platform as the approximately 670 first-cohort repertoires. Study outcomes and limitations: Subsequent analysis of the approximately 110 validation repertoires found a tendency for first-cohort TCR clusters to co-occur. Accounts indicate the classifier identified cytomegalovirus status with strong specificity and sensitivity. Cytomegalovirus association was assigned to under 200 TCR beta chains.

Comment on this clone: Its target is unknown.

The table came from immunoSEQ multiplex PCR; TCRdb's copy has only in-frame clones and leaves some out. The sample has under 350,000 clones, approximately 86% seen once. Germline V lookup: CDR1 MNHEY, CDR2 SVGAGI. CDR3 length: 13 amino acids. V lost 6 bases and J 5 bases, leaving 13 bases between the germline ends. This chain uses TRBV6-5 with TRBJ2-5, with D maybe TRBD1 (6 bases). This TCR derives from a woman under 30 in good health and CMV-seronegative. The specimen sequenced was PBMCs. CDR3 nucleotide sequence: TGTGCCAGCAGCCTGGACAGTCGGGAGACCCAGTACTTC. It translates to CASSLDSRETQYF.